Below are 30 T cell receptor beta chains sequenced from a single sample in a study of blood T cell repertoires in COVID-19. Repertoires were generated with immunoSEQ multiplex PCR, while TCRdb's copy carries only in-frame clones and drops some. The repertoire consists of about 130,000 clones, with over 80% occurring once and the leading ten covering about 10%. The source material was peripheral blood. The receptor source for this set is a man aged 60 to 75 with acute or convalescent COVID-19.

V and J are TRBV5-1 and TRBJ2-5; tentative D call: TRBD2 (6 bases). V was shortened by 2 bases and J by 3 bases, with 11 bases between the two germline ends. The germline gives CDR1 SGHRS, CDR2 YFSETQ. The CDR3 covers 14 residues. The CDR3 spells CASSLGGPKETQYF. DNA of the CDR3: TGCGCCAGCAGCTTAGGAGGGCCCAAAGAGACCCAGTACTTC.

The gene calls are TRBV27 and TRBJ2-1; D is ambiguous. The CDR3 has 12 amino acids. CDR1 is MNHEY and CDR2 is SMNVEV in the germline V gene (reference sequence). Trimming pared 5 bases from V and 8 bases from J, leaving 10 bases between. Here the CDR3 reads CASSTVAYEQFF. Here the CDR3 DNA reads TGTGCCAGCAGTACCGTGGCTTATGAGCAGTTCTTC.

The V and J genes are TRBV18 and TRBJ2-3, with D uncertain. The V end was cut by 0 bases, the J end by 0 bases, with 7 bases between. CDR3 length: 15 amino acids. CDR1 and CDR2 from the germline V gene are KGHSH and LQKENI. The CDR3 DNA is TGTGCCAGCTCACCACCGTCTAGGAGCACAGATACGCAGTATTTT. Its translation: CASSPPSRSTDTQYF.

This chain uses TRBV3-1 (or the pseudogene TRBV3-2) with TRBJ2-3; TRBD1 matches 7 bases. The germline gives CDR1 LGHDT, CDR2 YNNKEL (reference sequence). This CDR3 region has 13 residues. V lost 5 bases and J lost 3; bases outside the gene matches: 2. In nucleotides, the CDR3 is TGTGCCAGCAGCTGGGACAGAACAGATACGCAGTATTTT. Its protein is CASSWDRTDTQYF.

This clone was found once. The chain uses TRBV5-1 and TRBJ2-7; D gene ambiguous. This CDR3 is 15 amino acids long. Germline lookup yields CDR1 SGHRS and CDR2 YFSETQ. V lost 0 bases and J 6 bases, leaving 16 bases between the germline ends. The CDR3 spells CASSLVAASVGEQYF. CDR3 coding DNA: TGCGCCAGCAGCTTGGTTGCAGCAAGCGTAGGCGAGCAGTACTTC.

This chain connects TRBV7-9 to TRBJ1-2; no clear D gene. The V and J ends lost 4 bases and 3 bases respectively, with 9 bases between them. The V gene's germline CDR1 is SEHNR and CDR2 FQNEAQ (reference sequence). The CDR3 loop spans 13 amino acids. The CDR3: CASSYDTDYGYTF. The CDR3 DNA is TGTGCCAGCAGCTATGATACAGACTATGGCTACACCTTC.

The sample holds a few counts of this clone. The chain employs TRBV7-6 and TRBJ1-3; D is ambiguous. The length of the CDR3 is 16 residues. Trimming cost V 6 bases and J 0 bases, with 15 bases left between them. Germline CDR1 and CDR2: SGHVS and FNYEAQ. The CDR3: CASSSTSGASGNTIYF. For the CDR3, the DNA is TGTGCCAGCAGTTCGACATCGGGAGCCTCTGGAAACACCATATATTTT.

The chain couples TRBV7-9 to TRBJ2-3; 7 nucleotides agree with TRBD2. The CDR3 runs 16 residues. Germline V gives CDR1 SEHNR, CDR2 FQNEAQ (reference sequence). V lost 4 bases, J lost 4 bases, and 11 bases stayed unmatched. The CDR3 DNA sequence: TGTGCCAGCAGCTACCCCTATGGGAGGGCCCCAGATACGCAGTATTTT. It is translated as CASSYPYGRAPDTQYF.

V and J are TRBV23-1 and TRBJ2-2; 8 bases align to TRBD1. TRBV23-1 is an open reading frame, and its role is uncertain. V shed 4 bases, J shed 6 bases, and the junction held 10 bases outside the gene matches. The CDR3 contains 16 residues. The CDR3 is CASSPYGQGRAGELFF. CDR3 nucleotide sequence: TGCGCCAGCAGTCCCTATGGACAGGGTAGGGCCGGGGAGCTGTTTTTT.

The chain employs TRBV6-1 and TRBJ2-7; a weak D match, TRBD2 (5 bases). With 1 base removed from V and 3 bases from J, the gap between germline ends came to 13 bases. Germline V CDR1 and CDR2: MNHNS, SASEGT. The CDR3 is 15 residues long. This CDR3 is CASSEDGGAYYEQYF. CDR3 coding DNA: TGTGCCAGCAGTGAAGACGGAGGAGCCTACTACGAGCAGTACTTC.

The chain uses TRBV27 and TRBJ1-5; TRBD1 agrees at 7 bases. The CDR3 is 14 residues long. Germline CDR1 reads MNHEY; CDR2 reads SMNVEV (reference sequence). J gave up 7 bases and V 8 bases, and 11 bases lay outside the gene matches. This CDR3 is CASADRSSDQPQHF. CDR3 DNA sequence: TGTGCCAGCGCGGACAGGAGCAGTGACCAGCCCCAGCATTTT.

The chain uses TRBV30 and TRBJ1-2; TRBD1 might be the D (5 bases). The V end lost 0 bases, the J end lost 8 bases, and 10 bases lay between the germline ends. The CDR3 loop spans 12 amino acids. Germline V gene sequence: CDR1 GTSNPN, CDR2 SVGIG (reference sequence). For the CDR3, the DNA is TGTGCCTGGAGTGTATATCGGGGGGGCTACACCTTC. Translated, it gives CAWSVYRGGYTF.

This clone was counted between two and nine times. The chain is built from TRBV6-2 or TRBV6-3 and TRBJ2-1, with D perhaps TRBD2 (6 bases). Trimming stripped 4 bases from V and 3 bases from J, with 7 bases between. The CDR3 runs 13 residues. In germline, CDR1 is MNHEY, CDR2 SVGEGT. CDR3 DNA sequence: TGTGCCAGCAGTTCGGGGGACTACAATGAGCAGTTCTTC. This gives the protein CASSSGDYNEQFF.

The chain joins TRBV18 to TRBJ2-2; the D is unclear. V was trimmed by 2 bases and J by 6 bases, leaving 10 bases between them. Germline V CDR1 and CDR2: KGHSH, LQKENI. The length of the CDR3 is 14 residues. CDR3 coding DNA: TGTGCCAGCTCACCAAGACGCGAGGCCGGGGAGCTGTTTTTT. Translation gives CASSPRREAGELFF.

As to this clone: A junction boundary mismatches the germline segment, possibly from a read error. J is TRBJ1-1 and V is TRBV5-4; TRBD1 matches at 10 bases. From germline, CDR1 is SGHNT and CDR2 YYREEE (reference sequence). This CDR3 is built from 16 residues. CDR3 nucleotides: TGTGCCAGCAGCTTAAGGGACAGGGGTTGGGTCGCTGACGCTTTCTTT. Amino acids: CASSLRDRGWVADAFF.

The chain joins TRBV6-6 to TRBJ2-7; D call uncertain. V shed 6 bases and J shed 4 bases, with 10 bases lying between them. This CDR3 has 12 amino acids. Germline CDR1 and CDR2: MNHNY and SVGAGI (reference sequence). The DNA of the CDR3 is TGTGCCAGCAGCCACGATGCGTACGAGCAGTACTTC. Its protein is CASSHDAYEQYF.

The chain recombines TRBV6-2 or TRBV6-3 with TRBJ2-2; 15 nucleotides match TRBD2. The CDR3 spans 17 residues. V gave up 2 bases and J gave up 5 bases; unmatched junction bases: 3. From germline, CDR1 is MNHEY and CDR2 SVGEGT. CDR3 residues: CASSYGLAGGPTGELFF. In DNA, the CDR3 is TGTGCCAGCAGTTACGGACTAGCGGGAGGGCCGACCGGGGAGCTGTTTTTT.

The J gene is TRBJ1-1, the V gene TRBV18, with TRBD1 matching 9 bases. Germline trimming cut 2 bases from V and 5 bases from J; bases unmatched to any gene: 0. Germline V CDR1 and CDR2: KGHSH, LQKENI. The CDR3 runs to 13 residues. CDR3 residues: CASSPGTGTEAFF. For the CDR3, the DNA is TGTGCCAGCTCACCAGGGACAGGGACTGAAGCTTTCTTT. Variable domain in full (rest from reference TRBV18 and TRBJ1-1): NAGVMQNPRHLVRRRGQEARLRCSPMKGHSHVYWYRQLPEEGLKFMVYLQKENIIDESGMPKERFSAEFPKEGPSILRIQQVVRGDSAAYFCASSPGTGTEAFFGQGTRLTVV.

The V call is TRBV7-9, the J call TRBJ1-2, with D uncertain. This CDR3 region has 15 residues. V was trimmed by 5 bases and J by 8 bases, leaving 21 bases between them. Germline CDR1 is SEHNR and CDR2 is FQNEAQ (reference sequence). CDR3 in DNA: TGTGCCAGCAGCACGAAGGGAAGTCCGCGGGAGGGCTACACCTTC. It is translated as CASSTKGSPREGYTF.

This sequence joins TRBV10-3 and TRBJ1-1, with D perhaps TRBD1 (5 bases). Germline lookup yields CDR1 ENHRY and CDR2 SYGVKD. Deletions cut 0 bases from V and 0 bases from J, with 11 bases between. The CDR3 totals 16 residues. This CDR3 reads CAISESKAGVNTEAFF. The CDR3, as DNA: TGTGCCATCAGTGAGTCGAAAGCGGGGGTGAACACTGAAGCTTTCTTT.

The chain is built from TRBV18 and TRBJ2-2; 7 nucleotides align to TRBD1. In germline, CDR1 is KGHSH, CDR2 LQKENI. This CDR3 is 16 amino acids long. V dropped 6 bases and J dropped 5; count of bases not matched to a gene: 12. This CDR3 reads CASSGQVVGVTGELFF. CDR3 nucleotide sequence: TGTGCCAGCTCTGGACAGGTGGTTGGAGTTACCGGGGAGCTGTTTTTT.

The genes are TRBV5-4 and TRBJ2-7, with 10 bases fitting TRBD2. V trimming: 1 base; J trimming: 2 bases; junction bases outside the gene matches: 3. Germline-derived CDR1 and CDR2 are SGHNT and YYREEE (reference sequence). The CDR3 covers 15 residues. CDR3 sequence reads: CASSLKLAGTYEQYF. The DNA for the CDR3 is TGTGCCAGCAGCTTGAAACTAGCGGGGACCTACGAGCAGTACTTC.

This chain joins TRBV27 and TRBJ2-2; 13 bases are shared with TRBD2. The V segment lost 4 bases and the J segment 5 bases; nucleotides outside the gene matches: 10. There are 18 residues in the CDR3. Germline V gene data show CDR1 as MNHEY and CDR2 as SMNVEV (reference sequence). As DNA, the CDR3 is TGTGCCAGCAGTTATCGGCCTGGACTAGCGGGAGTTACCGGGGAGCTGTTTTTT. Protein sequence: CASSYRPGLAGVTGELFF.

The chain recombines TRBV5-4 with TRBJ2-1; 7 nucleotides align to TRBD2. J gave up 8 bases and V 0 bases, and 14 bases lay outside the gene matches. The CDR3 extends over 17 amino acids. Germline V lookup: CDR1 SGHNT, CDR2 YYREEE (reference sequence). CDR3 sequence reads: CASSLAVASGRIDEQFF. The CDR3 nucleotides read TGTGCCAGCAGCTTGGCCGTCGCTAGCGGTAGAATAGATGAGCAGTTCTTC.

This chain joins TRBV27 and TRBJ1-1; tentative D call: TRBD1 (6 bases). CDR1 and CDR2 (germline): MNHEY, SMNVEV (reference sequence). Trimming removed 5 bases at V and 1 base at J, with 23 bases between. The length of the CDR3 is 18 residues. The CDR3 reads CASSPSPGVMSSNTEAFF. DNA for the CDR3: TGTGCCAGCAGTCCCTCTCCAGGGGTGATGAGTTCGAACACTGAAGCTTTCTTT.

The V gene is TRBV2, the J gene TRBJ1-3; possibly TRBD1 for D (5 bases). There are 17 residues in the CDR3. The germline CDR1 and CDR2 sequences are SNHLY and FYNNEI. V lost 6 bases and J lost 0, with 18 bases in between. CDR3 in DNA: TGTGCCAGCAGCGACCCGGGGGAGGCCGCCTCTGGAAACACCATATATTTT. Translation: CASSDPGEAASGNTIYF.

This CDR3 is CASSPPGADEQFF. Here the CDR3 DNA reads TGCGCCAGCAGCCCCCCGGGAGCGGATGAGCAGTTCTTC. The V gene is TRBV5-1, the J gene TRBJ2-1, with D perhaps matching TRBD2 (6 bases). With 4 bases removed from V and 8 bases from J, the gap between germline ends came to 13 bases. The CDR3 extends over 13 amino acids. Germline loops: CDR1 SGHRS, CDR2 YFSETQ.

The chain is built from TRBV18 and TRBJ1-6; D is unclear. Trimming left V 6 bases short and J 5 bases short, with 8 bases between. From germline, CDR1 is KGHSH and CDR2 LQKENI. CDR3 size: 13 residues. For the CDR3, the DNA is TGTGCCAGCTCTTCGCAGGATAATTCACCCCTCCACTTT. This sequence encodes CASSSQDNSPLHF.

The chain recombines TRBV13 with TRBJ2-5; no firm D call. There are 13 residues in the CDR3. V shed 6 bases and J shed 5 bases, with 13 bases lying between them. Germline V CDR1 and CDR2: PRHDT, FYEKMQ (reference sequence). CDR3 in DNA: TGTGCCAGCAGTCCCAGATGGGCCGAGACCCAGTACTTC. As protein: CASSPRWAETQYF.

This chain connects TRBV28 to TRBJ1-6; 11 bases align to TRBD1. The V gene's germline CDR1 is MDHEN and CDR2 SYDVKM. V shed 5 bases and J 7 bases; nucleotides not matched to a gene: 10. The CDR3 length is 17 residues. This chain's CDR3 is CASSDRTGGAKNSPLHF. Written as DNA, the CDR3 is TGTGCCAGCAGTGACCGGACAGGGGGCGCGAAGAATTCACCCCTCCACTTT.